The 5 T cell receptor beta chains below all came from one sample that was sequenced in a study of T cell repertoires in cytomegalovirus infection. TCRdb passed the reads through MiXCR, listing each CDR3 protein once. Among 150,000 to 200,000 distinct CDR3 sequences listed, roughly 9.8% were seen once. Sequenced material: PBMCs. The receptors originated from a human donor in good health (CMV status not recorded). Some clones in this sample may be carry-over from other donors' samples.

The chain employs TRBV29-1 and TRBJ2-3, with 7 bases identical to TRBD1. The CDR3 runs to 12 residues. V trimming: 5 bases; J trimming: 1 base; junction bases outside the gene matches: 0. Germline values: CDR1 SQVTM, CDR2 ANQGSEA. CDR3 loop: CSVQGGTDTQYF. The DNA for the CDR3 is TGCAGCGTTCAGGGGGGCACAGATACGCAGTATTTT.

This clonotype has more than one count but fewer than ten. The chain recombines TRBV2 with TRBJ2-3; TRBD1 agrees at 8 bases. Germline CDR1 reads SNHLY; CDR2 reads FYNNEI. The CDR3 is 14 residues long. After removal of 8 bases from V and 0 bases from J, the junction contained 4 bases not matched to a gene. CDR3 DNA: TGTGCCAGCCAGACAGGGGCTAGCACAGATACGCAGTATTTT. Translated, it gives CASQTGASTDTQYF.

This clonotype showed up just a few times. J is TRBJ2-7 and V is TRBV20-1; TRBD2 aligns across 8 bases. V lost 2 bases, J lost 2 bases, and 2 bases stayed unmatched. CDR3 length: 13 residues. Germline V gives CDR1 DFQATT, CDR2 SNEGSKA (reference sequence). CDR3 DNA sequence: TGCAGTGCTAGACTAGCGGGCGCCTACGAGCAGTACTTC. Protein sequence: CSARLAGAYEQYF.

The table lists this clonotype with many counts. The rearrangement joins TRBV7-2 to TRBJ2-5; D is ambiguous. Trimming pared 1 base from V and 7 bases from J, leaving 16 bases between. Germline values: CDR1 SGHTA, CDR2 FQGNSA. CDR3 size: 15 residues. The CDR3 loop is CASSLDSSQRGTQYF. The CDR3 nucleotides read TGTGCCAGCAGCTTAGATTCATCCCAGCGTGGGACCCAGTACTTC.

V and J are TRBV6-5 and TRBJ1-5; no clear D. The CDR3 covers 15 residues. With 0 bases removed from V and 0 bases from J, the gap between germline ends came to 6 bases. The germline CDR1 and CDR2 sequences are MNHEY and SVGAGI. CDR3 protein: CASSYSGSSNQPQHF. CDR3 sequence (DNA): TGTGCCAGCAGTTACTCGGGGAGTAGCAATCAGCCCCAGCATTTT.